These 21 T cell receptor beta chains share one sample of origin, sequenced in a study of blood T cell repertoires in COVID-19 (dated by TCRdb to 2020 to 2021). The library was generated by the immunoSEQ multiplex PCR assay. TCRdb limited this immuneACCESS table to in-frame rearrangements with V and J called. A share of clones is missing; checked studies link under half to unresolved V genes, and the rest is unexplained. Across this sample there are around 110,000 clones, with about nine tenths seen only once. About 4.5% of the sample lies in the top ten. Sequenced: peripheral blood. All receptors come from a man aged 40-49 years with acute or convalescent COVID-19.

Written as DNA, the CDR3 is TGCGCCAGCAGAGCCGGGACTGAAGCTTTCTTT. Translated: CASRAGTEAFF. This chain uses TRBV5-1 with TRBJ1-1; no firm D call. Trimming took 5 bases from V and 5 from J, leaving 7 bases between them. Germline V gene sequence: CDR1 SGHRS, CDR2 YFSETQ. The CDR3 is 11 amino acids. The full variable domain, in which reference TRBV5-1 and TRBJ1-1 provide the parts outside the CDR3, is KAGVTQTPRYLIKTRGQQVTLSCSPISGHRSVSWYQQTPGQGLQFLFEYFSETQRNKGNFPGRFSGRQFSNSRSEMNVSTLELGDSALYLCASRAGTEAFFGQGTRLTVV.

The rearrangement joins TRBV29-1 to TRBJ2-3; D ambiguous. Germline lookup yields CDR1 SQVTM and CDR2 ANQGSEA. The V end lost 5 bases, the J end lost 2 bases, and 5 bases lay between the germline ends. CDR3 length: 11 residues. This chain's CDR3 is CSVRYTDTQYF. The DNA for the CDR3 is TGCAGCGTTCGCTACACAGATACGCAGTATTTT.

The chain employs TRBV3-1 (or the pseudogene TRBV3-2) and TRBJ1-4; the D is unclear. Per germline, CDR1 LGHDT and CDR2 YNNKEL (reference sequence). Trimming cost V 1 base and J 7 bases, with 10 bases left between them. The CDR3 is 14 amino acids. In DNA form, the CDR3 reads TGTGCCAGCAGCCAAGGGGCCGTGAGTGAAAAACTGTTTTTT. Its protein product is CASSQGAVSEKLFF.

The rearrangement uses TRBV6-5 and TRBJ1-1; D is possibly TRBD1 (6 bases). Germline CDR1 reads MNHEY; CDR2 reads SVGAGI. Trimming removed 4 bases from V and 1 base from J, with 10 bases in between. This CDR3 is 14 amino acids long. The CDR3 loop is CASSLQGRNTEAFF. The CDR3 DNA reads TGTGCCAGCAGTTTACAGGGACGGAACACTGAAGCTTTCTTT.

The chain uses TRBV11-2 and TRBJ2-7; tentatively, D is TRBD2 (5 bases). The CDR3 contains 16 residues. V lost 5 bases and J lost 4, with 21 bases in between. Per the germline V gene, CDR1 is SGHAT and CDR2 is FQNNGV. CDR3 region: CASSPRGLKTLYEQYF. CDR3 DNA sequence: TGTGCCAGCAGCCCACGAGGACTTAAGACTTTATACGAGCAGTACTTC.

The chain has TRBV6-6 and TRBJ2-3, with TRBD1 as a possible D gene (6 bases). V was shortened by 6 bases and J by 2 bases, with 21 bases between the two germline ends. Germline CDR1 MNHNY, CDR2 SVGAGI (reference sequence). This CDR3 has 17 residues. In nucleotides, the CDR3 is TGTGCCAGCAGCCGAATACAGGGAGTGAAACCCACAGATACGCAGTATTTT. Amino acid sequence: CASSRIQGVKPTDTQYF.

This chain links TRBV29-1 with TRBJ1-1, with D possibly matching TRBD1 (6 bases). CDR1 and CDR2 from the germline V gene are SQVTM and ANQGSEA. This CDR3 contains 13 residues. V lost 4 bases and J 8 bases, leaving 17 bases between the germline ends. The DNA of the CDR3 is TGCAGCGTTGCGGCCGGGACATTAGGGGAAGCTTTCTTT. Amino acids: CSVAAGTLGEAFF.

The CDR3 region is CASGATEAFF. The CDR3 coding sequence is TGTGCCAGCGGGGCCACTGAAGCTTTCTTT. The rearrangement links TRBV27 to TRBJ1-1; tentative D call: TRBD1 (5 bases). The germline V gene encodes CDR1 MNHEY and CDR2 SMNVEV (reference sequence). Between the trimmed V and J ends, which lost 8 bases and 4 bases, there was a span of 5 bases. The CDR3 sequence is 10 residues long.

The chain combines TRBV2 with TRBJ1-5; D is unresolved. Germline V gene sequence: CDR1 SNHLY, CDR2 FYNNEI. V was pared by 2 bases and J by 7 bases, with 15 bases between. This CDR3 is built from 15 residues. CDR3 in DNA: TGTGCCAGCAGTGAACGCGGGCGGGGAGGACAGCCCCAGCATTTT. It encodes CASSERGRGGQPQHF. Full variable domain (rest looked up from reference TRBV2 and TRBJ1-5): EPEVTQTPSHQVTQMGQEVILRCVPISNHLYFYWYRQILGQKVEFLVSFYNNEISEKSEIFDDQFSVERPDGSNFTLKIRSTKLEDSAMYFCASSERGRGGQPQHFGDGTRLSIL.

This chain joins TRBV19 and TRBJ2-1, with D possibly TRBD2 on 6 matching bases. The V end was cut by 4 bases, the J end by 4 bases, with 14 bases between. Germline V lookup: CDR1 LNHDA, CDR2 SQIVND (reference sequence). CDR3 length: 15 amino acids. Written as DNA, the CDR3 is TGTGCCAGTAGTAATAAGGGGACTTCGTACAATGAGCAGTTCTTC. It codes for CASSNKGTSYNEQFF.

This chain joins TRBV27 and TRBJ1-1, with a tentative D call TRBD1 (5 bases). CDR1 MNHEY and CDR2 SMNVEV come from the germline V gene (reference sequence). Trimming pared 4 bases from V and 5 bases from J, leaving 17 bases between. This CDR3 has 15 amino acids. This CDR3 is CASSSSGTPWTEAFF. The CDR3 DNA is TGTGCCAGCAGTTCATCCGGGACTCCGTGGACTGAAGCTTTCTTT.

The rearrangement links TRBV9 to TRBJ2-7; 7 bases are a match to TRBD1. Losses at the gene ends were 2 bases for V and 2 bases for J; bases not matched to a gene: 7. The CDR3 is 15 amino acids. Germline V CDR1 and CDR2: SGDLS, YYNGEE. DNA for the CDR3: TGTGCCAGCAGCGTGCATTGGGACAGAACCTACGAGCAGTACTTC. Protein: CASSVHWDRTYEQYF.

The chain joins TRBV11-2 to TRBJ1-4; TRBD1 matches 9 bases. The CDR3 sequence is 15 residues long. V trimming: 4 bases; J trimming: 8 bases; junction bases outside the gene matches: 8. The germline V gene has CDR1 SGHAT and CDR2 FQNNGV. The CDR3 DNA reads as TGTGCCAGCAGCTCAAGGACAGGGGAAGAGGAAAAACTGTTTTTT. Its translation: CASSSRTGEEEKLFF.

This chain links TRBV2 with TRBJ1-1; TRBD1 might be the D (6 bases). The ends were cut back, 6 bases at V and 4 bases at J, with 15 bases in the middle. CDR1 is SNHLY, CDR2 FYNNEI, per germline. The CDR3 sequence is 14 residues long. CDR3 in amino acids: CASRTDSQGTEAFF. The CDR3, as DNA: TGTGCCAGCAGGACGGACAGTCAGGGCACTGAAGCTTTCTTT.

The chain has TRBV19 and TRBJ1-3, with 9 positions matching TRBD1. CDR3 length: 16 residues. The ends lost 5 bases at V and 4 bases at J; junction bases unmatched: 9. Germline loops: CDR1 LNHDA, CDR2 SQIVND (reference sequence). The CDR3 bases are TGTGCCAGTAGTGAATTGACAGGGGGAATCGGAAACACCATATATTTT. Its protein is CASSELTGGIGNTIYF.

In DNA form, the CDR3 reads TGTGCCAGCAGTGAAAGGGGGGGTCCAATCCGCGCTTTCTTT. It encodes CASSERGGPIRAFF. V and J are TRBV6-1 and TRBJ1-1, with D perhaps TRBD1 (6 bases). Looked up from germline, CDR1 is MNHNS and CDR2 is SASEGT. This CDR3 has 14 amino acids. V was cut by 2 bases and J by 11 bases, with 18 bases left in between.

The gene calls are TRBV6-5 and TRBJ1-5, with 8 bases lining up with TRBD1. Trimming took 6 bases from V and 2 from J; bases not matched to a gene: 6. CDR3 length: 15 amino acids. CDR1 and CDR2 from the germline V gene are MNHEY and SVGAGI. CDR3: CASSTDRGGNQPQHF. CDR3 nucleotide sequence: TGTGCCAGCAGCACCGACAGGGGAGGCAATCAGCCCCAGCATTTT.

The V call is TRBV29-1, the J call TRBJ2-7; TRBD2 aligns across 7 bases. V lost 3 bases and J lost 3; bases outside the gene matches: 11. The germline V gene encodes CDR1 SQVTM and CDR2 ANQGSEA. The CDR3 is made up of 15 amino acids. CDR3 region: CSVDGLAGEGYEQYF. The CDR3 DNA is TGCAGCGTTGACGGTCTGGCGGGAGAAGGCTACGAGCAGTACTTC.

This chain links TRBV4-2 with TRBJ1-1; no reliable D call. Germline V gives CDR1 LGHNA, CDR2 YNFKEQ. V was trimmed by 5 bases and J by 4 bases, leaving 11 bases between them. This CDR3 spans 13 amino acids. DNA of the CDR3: TGTGCCAGCAGCAACAGTTGGCTCACTGAAGCTTTCTTT. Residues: CASSNSWLTEAFF.

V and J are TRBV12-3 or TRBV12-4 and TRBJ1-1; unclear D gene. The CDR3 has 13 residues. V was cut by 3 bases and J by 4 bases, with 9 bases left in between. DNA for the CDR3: TGTGCCAGCAGTTTTCAGTGGGCCACTGAAGCTTTCTTT. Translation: CASSFQWATEAFF.

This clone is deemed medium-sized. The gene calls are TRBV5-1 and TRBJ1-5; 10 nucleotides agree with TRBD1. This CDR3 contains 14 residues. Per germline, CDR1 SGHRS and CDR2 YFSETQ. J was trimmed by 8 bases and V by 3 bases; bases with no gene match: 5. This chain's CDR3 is CASSSTGGREPQHF. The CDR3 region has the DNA TGCGCCAGCAGCTCGACAGGGGGCAGGGAGCCCCAGCATTTT. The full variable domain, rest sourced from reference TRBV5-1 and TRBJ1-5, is KAGVTQTPRYLIKTRGQQVTLSCSPISGHRSVSWYQQTPGQGLQFLFEYFSETQRNKGNFPGRFSGRQFSNSRSEMNVSTLELGDSALYLCASSSTGGREPQHFGDGTRLSIL.